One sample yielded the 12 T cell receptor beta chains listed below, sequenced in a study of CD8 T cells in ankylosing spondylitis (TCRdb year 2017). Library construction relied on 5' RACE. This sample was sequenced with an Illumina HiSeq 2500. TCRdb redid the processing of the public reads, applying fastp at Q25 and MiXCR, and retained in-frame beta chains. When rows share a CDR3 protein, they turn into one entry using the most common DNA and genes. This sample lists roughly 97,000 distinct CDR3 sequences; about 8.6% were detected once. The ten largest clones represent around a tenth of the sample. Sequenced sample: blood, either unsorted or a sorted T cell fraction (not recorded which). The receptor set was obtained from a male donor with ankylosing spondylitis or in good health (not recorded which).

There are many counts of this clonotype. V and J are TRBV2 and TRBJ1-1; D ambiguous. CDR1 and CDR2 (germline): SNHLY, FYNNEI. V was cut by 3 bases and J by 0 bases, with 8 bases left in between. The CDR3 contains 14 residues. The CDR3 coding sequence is TGTGCCAGCAGTGAGTGGGCCCTGAACACTGAAGCTTTCTTT. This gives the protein CASSEWALNTEAFF.

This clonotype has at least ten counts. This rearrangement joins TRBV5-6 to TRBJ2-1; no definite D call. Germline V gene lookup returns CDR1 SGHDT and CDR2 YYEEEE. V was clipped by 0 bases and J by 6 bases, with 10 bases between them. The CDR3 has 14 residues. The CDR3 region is CASSLAPSFNEQFF. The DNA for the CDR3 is TGTGCCAGCAGCTTGGCCCCCAGTTTCAATGAGCAGTTCTTC.

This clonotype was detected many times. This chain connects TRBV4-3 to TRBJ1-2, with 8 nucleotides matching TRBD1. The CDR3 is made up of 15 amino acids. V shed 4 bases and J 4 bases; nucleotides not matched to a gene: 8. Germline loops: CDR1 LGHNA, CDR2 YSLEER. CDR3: CASSLGTGYLYGYTF. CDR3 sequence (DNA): TGCGCCAGCAGCCTGGGGACAGGCTACCTCTATGGCTACACCTTC.

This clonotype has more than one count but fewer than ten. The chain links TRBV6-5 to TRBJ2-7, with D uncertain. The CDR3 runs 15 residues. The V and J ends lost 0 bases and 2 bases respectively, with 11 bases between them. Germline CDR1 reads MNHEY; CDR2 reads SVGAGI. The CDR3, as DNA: TGTGCCAGCAGTTACTCGCCCGGGCTACCCTACGAGCAGTACTTC. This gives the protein CASSYSPGLPYEQYF.

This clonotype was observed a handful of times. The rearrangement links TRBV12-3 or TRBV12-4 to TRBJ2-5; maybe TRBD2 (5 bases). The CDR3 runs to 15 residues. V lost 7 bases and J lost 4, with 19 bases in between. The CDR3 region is CASTRMGSLRETQYF. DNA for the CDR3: TGTGCCAGCACCCGGATGGGGAGCCTTCGAGAGACCCAGTACTTC.

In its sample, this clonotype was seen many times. The CDR3 here is CASSYGGAGSYNEQFF. Written as DNA, the CDR3 is TGTGCCAGCAGTTACGGGGGCGCGGGCTCCTACAATGAGCAGTTCTTC. V and J are TRBV6-2 or TRBV6-3 and TRBJ2-1; tentative D call: TRBD1 (6 bases). The CDR3 runs 16 residues. The germline CDR1 and CDR2 sequences are MNHEY and SVGEGT. Between the trimmed V and J ends, which lost 2 bases and 0 bases, there was a span of 11 bases.

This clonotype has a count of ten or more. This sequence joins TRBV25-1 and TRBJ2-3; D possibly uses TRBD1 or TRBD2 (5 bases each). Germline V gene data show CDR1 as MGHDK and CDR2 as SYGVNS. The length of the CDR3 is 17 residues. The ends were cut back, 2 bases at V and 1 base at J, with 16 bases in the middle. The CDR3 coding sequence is TGTGCCAGCAGTGAAGCCGGGACCAAGAAAGGCACAGATACGCAGTATTTT. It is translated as CASSEAGTKKGTDTQYF.

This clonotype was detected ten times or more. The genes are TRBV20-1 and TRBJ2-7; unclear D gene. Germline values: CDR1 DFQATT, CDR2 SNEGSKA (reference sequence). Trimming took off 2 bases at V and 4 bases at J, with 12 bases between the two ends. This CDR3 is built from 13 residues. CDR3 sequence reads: CSARPTERYEQYF. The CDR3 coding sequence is TGCAGTGCTAGACCTACCGAGAGATACGAGCAGTACTTC.

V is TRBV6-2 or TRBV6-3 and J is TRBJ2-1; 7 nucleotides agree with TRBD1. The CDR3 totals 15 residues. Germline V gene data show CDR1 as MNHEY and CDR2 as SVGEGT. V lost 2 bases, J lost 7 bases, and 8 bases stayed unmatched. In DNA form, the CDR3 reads TGTGCCAGCAGTTACGGGGGCGCGACAGGGAATGAGCAGTTCTTC. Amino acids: CASSYGGATGNEQFF.

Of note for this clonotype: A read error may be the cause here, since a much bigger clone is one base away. As DNA, the CDR3 is TGCGCCAGCAGCCCCGGTGGGACTAACCAAAAAGAGGCCCAGTACTTC. It encodes CASSPGGTNQKEAQYF. The rearrangement links TRBV5-1 to TRBJ2-5, with TRBD2 matching 7 bases. Germline V gene lookup returns CDR1 SGHRS and CDR2 YFSETQ. The CDR3 totals 16 residues. The complete variable domain, with remaining parts taken from reference TRBV5-1 and TRBJ2-5, reads KAGVTQTPRYLIKTRGQQVTLSCSPISGHRSVSWYQQTPGQGLQFLFEYFSETQRNKGNFPGRFSGRQFSNSRSEMNVSTLELGDSALYLCASSPGGTNQKEAQYFGPGTRLLVL.

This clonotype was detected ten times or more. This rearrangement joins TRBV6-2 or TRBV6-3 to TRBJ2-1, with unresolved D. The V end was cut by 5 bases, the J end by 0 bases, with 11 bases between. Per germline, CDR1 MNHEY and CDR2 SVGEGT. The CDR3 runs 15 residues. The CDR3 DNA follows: TGTGCCAGCAGTCAAAGAAGTTTCTCCTACAATGAGCAGTTCTTC. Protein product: CASSQRSFSYNEQFF.

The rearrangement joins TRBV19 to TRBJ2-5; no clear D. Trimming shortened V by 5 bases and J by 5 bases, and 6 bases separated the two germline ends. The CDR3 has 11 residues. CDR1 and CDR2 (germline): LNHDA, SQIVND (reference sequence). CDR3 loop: CASSSRETQYF. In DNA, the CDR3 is TGTGCCAGTAGTTCCCGGGAGACCCAGTACTTC.